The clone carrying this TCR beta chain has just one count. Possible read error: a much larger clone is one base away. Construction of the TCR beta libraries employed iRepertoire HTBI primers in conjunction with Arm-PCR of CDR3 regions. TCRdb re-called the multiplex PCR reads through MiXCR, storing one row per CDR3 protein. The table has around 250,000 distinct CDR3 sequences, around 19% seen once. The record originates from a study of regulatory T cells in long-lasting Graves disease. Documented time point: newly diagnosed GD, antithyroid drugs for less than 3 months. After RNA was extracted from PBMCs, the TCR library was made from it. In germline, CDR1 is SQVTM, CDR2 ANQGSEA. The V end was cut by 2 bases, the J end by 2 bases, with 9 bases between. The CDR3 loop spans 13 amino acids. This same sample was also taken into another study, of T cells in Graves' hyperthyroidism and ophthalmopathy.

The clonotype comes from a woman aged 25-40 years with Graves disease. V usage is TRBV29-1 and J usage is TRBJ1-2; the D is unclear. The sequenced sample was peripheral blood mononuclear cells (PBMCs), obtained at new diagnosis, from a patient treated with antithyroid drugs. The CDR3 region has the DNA TGCAGCGTTGAATATGTGGGAAACTATGGCTACACCTTC. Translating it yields CSVEYVGNYGYTF.